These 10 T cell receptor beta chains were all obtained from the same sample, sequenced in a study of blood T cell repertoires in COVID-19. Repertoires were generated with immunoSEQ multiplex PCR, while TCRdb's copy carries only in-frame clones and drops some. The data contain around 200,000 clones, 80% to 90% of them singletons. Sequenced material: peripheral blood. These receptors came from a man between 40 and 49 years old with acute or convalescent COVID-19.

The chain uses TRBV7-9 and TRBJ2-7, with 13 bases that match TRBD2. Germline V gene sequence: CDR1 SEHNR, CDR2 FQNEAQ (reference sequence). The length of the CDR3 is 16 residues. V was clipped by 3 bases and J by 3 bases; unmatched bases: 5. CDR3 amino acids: CASSFPGLAGDYEQYF. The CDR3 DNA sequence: TGTGCCAGCAGCTTTCCCGGACTAGCGGGAGACTACGAGCAGTACTTC.

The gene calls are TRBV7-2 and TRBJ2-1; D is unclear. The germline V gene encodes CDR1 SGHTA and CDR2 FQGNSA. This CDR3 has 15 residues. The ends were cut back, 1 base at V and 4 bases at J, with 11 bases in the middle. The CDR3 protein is CASSLENRIYNEQFF. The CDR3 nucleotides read TGTGCCAGCAGCTTAGAAAACAGAATTTACAATGAGCAGTTCTTC.

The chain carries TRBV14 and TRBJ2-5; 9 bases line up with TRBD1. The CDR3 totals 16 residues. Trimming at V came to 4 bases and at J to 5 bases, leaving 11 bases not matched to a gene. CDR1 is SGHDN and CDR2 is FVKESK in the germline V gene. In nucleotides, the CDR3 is TGTGCCAGCAGCCTCCCCCGAGGGGACAGGGAGGAGACCCAGTACTTC. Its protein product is CASSLPRGDREETQYF.

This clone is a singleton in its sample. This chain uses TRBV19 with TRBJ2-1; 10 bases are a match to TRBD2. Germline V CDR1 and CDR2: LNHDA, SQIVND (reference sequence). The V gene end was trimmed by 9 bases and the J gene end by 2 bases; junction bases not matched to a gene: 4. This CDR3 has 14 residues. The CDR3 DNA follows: TGTGCCAGCCAGCTAGCGGGAGCCTACAATGAGCAGTTCTTC. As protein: CASQLAGAYNEQFF.

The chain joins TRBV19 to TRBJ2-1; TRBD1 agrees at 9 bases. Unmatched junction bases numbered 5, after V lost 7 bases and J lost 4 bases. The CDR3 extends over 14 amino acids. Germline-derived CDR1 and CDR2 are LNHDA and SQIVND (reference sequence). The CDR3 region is CASNDRGVYNEQFF. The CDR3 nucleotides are TGTGCCAGTAATGACAGGGGGGTTTACAATGAGCAGTTCTTC. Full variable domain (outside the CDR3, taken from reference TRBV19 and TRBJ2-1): DGGITQSPKYLFRKEGQNVTLSCEQNLNHDAMYWYRQDPGQGLRLIYYSQIVNDFQKGDIAEGYSVSREKKESFPLTVTSAQKNPTAFYLCASNDRGVYNEQFFGPGTRLTVL.

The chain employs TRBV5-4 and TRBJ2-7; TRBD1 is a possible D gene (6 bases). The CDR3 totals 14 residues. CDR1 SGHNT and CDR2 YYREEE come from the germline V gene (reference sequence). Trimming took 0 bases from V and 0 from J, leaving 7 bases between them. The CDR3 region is CASSLDRDSYEQYF. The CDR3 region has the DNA TGTGCCAGCAGCTTGGACAGGGACTCCTACGAGCAGTACTTC.

DNA for the CDR3: TGTGCCAGTAGTATAATCAGGACAGGGGGCTTCACCGGGGAGCTGTTTTTT. Its translation is CASSIIRTGGFTGELFF. V and J are TRBV19 and TRBJ2-2; 11 bases line up with TRBD1. The germline gives CDR1 LNHDA, CDR2 SQIVND (reference sequence). This CDR3 has 17 residues. Unmatched junction bases numbered 6, after V lost 2 bases and J lost 4 bases.

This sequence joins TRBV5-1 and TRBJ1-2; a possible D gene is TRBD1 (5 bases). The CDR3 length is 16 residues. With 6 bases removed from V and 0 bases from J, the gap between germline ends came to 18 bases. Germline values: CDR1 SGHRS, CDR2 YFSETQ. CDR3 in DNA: TGCGCCAGCACCCCCGCCCCCGGCAGGGCTAACTATGGCTACACCTTC. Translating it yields CASTPAPGRANYGYTF.

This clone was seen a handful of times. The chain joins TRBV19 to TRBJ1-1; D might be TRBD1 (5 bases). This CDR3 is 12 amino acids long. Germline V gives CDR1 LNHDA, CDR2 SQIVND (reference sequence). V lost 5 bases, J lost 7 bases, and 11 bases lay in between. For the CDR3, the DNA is TGTGCCAGTAGTGTGAACAGGTTTGAAGCTTTCTTT. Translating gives CASSVNRFEAFF. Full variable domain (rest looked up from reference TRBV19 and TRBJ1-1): DGGITQSPKYLFRKEGQNVTLSCEQNLNHDAMYWYRQDPGQGLRLIYYSQIVNDFQKGDIAEGYSVSREKKESFPLTVTSAQKNPTAFYLCASSVNRFEAFFGQGTRLTVV.

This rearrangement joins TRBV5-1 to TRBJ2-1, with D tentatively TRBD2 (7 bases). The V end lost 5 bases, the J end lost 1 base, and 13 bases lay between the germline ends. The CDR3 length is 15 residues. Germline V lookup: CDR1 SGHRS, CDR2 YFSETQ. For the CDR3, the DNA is TGCGCCAGCAGAGGGGGAGGGGCATCCTACAATGAGCAGTTCTTC. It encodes CASRGGGASYNEQFF.